This TCR beta chain was sequenced in a study of blood T cell repertoires in COVID-19. For the study at large: The samples span acute and convalescent COVID-19 from the United States, Italy and Spain. Sample material is recorded as cDNA or gDNA derived from T cells, B-cell-depleted T cells, or PBMCs.

In the authors' methods: Nucleated cell number was recorded as an estimate derived from reference gene primer amplification. Only in-frame clones appear in the TCRdb table, and some are missing; sequencing was by immunoSEQ multiplex PCR. V and J calls and clone size are as listed in that table; D and trimming were resolved from the DNA. This sample has around 200,000 clones; 75% to 90% occur once, and the top ten carry roughly 6.1%. The CDR3 extends over 15 amino acids. Trimming cost V 6 bases and J 10 bases; bases outside gene matches: 12. Germline CDR1 and CDR2: MDHEN and SYDVKM. This clonotype was sampled from a woman aged 40 to 50 with acute or convalescent COVID-19. Sequenced: peripheral blood. V usage is TRBV28 and J usage is TRBJ1-6; TRBD1 matches 7 bases. CDR3 region: CASSIRGQLVSPLHF. The CDR3, as DNA: TGTGCCAGCAGCATACGGGGACAGTTAGTATCACCCCTCCACTTT. The full variable domain, its missing parts supplied by reference TRBV28 and TRBJ1-6, is DVKVTQSSRYLVKRTGEKVFLECVQDMDHENMFWYRQDPGLGLRLIYFSYDVKMKEKGDIPEGYSVSREKKERFSLILESASTNQTSMYLCASSIRGQLVSPLHFGNGTRLTVT.